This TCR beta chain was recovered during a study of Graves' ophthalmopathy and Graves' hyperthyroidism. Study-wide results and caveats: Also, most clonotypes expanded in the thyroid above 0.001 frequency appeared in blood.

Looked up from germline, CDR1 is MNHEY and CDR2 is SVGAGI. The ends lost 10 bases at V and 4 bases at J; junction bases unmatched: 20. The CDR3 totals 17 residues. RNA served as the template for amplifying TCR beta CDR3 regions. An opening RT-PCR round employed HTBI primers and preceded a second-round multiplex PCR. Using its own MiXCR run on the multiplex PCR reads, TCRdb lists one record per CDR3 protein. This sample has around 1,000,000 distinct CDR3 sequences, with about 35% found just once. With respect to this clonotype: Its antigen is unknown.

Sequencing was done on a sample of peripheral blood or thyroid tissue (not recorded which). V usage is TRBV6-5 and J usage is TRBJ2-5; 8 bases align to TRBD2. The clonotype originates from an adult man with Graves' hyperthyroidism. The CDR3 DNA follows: TGTGCCACCTATCGCTTGATGGGAGCGGGAGACGGAGAGACCCAGTACTTC. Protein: CATYRLMGAGDGETQYF.